This T cell receptor beta chain was sequenced during a study of blood T cells in healthy people across ages. Using a J-beta primer mix together with a sample-barcoded 5' primer, a second PCR was run for roughly 6 to 11 cycles. Each cDNA molecule carried a tag from a template-switch adaptor that contained 12 random nucleotides. TCRdb re-called the 5' RACE reads through MiXCR, storing one row per CDR3 protein. The sample consists of around 690,000 distinct CDR3 sequences, 45% to 65% of them appearing once. Study observations and caveats: Roughly linear age-related decline in beta diversity appeared, significant by age about 40. Long-lived donors carried more naive CD4+ cells and greater diversity than aged donors. Strong correlation was found linking TCR beta diversity to naive T cell percentage.

Note on this clonotype: The antigen is not known. The junction departs from germline at one end; a sequencing error may be responsible.

The CDR3 length is 15 residues. Germline CDR1 DFQATT, CDR2 SNEGSKA (reference sequence). The chain combines TRBV20-1 with TRBJ2-3, with TRBD2 matching over 11 bases. This sequence originates from a man in his 60s in good health. The sample comprised blood. CDR3 in DNA: TGCAATGCTGGGGCTCTAGCGGGGGGCACAGATACGCAGTACTTT. Amino acids: CNAGALAGGTDTQYF.